The clone carrying this TCR beta chain appeared once. This sample is drawn from a study of blood T cell repertoires in COVID-19. CDR1 and CDR2 from the germline V gene are SQVTM and ANQGSEA. CDR3 length equals 15 residues. Trimming removed 0 bases from V and 5 bases from J; junction bases left unmatched: 8. Profiled with immunoSEQ multiplex PCR; TCRdb holds only in-frame clones, not every one. The table has 200,000 or so clones, 70% to 85% seen once. The sequence was collected from a human donor with acute or convalescent COVID-19. The donor label of this sample is uncertain. This chain joins TRBV29-1 and TRBJ2-3, with 7 positions matching TRBD2. The sequencing input was peripheral blood. CDR3 sequence reads: CSVEDEGGLGDTQYF. CDR3 bases: TGCAGCGTTGAAGATGAGGGAGGGCTTGGAGATACGCAGTATTTT.